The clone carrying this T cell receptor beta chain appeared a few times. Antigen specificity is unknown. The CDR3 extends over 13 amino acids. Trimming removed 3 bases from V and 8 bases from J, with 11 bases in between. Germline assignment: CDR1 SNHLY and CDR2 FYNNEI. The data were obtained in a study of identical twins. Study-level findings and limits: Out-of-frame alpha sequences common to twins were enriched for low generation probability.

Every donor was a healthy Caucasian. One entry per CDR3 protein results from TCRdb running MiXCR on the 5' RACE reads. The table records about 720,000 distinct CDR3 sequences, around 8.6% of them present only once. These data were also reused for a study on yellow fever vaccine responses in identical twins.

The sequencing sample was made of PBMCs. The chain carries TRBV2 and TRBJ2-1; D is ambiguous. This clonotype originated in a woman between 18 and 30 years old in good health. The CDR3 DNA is TGTGCCAGCAGTGACCTTCGTTGGGATGAGCAGTTCTTC. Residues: CASSDLRWDEQFF.